The sample holds a few counts of the clone carrying this T cell receptor (beta chain). The antigen is not known. With a much larger clone just one base away, this may be a read error. This specimen comes from a study of blood T cells in healthy people across ages. Study-level findings and limits: Conclusively comparing naive with antigen-experienced cells was impossible with unsorted PBMCs. Per million T cells, TCR beta diversity dropped about linearly as age rose.

V was pared by 3 bases and J by 8 bases, with 5 bases of the junction left unmatched. CDR3 length: 14 residues. Looked up from germline, CDR1 is SGHTA and CDR2 is FQGNSA. The use of a sample-barcoded 5' primer and a J-beta primer mix characterized a second PCR of roughly 6 to 12 cycles. TCRdb reprocessed the 5' RACE reads with MiXCR, giving one entry per CDR3 protein. The data hold more than 800,000 distinct CDR3 sequences, with more than 25% observed a single time. Isolation of PBMCs gave at least 7 million cells per sample. This receptor was identified in a woman older than 75 in good health. Material for sequencing was blood. The rearrangement links TRBV7-2 to TRBJ2-1, with TRBD2 matching 9 bases. CDR3 bases: TGTGCCAGCAGCTTGGGCGGGGGGGCTTATGAGCAGTTCTTC. The encoded protein is CASSLGGGAYEQFF.